This T cell receptor (beta chain) was sequenced during a study of CD4 T cells in relation to SARS-CoV-2 and coronaviruses. CD4+ T cells from unexposed donors were obtained before the COVID-19 pandemic (2011-2018). CD4+ T cells were isolated from the cells after more than nine days of culture. TCRdb's table, derived via immunoSEQ multiplex PCR, lists solely in-frame clones and lacks some. The data contain under 20,000 clones, roughly 73% of them seen just once; the ten biggest clones take up about 18%. Points on this clone: What it recognizes is unknown.

Germline CDR1 is SNHLY and CDR2 is FYNNEI. The CDR3 has 14 residues. Trimming cost V 4 bases and J 0 bases, with 7 bases left between them. The receptor comes from a human donor in good health. This chain joins TRBV2 and TRBJ2-1; D unresolved. The specimen sequenced was CD4+ T cells from PBMCs, cultured in vitro. Here the CDR3 reads CASSGDGSYNEQFF. CDR3 DNA: TGTGCCAGCAGTGGGGATGGCTCCTACAATGAGCAGTTCTTC.